This T cell receptor (beta chain) was obtained from a study of CD8 T cells in Susac syndrome. Study findings and constraints: The study conceded that relatively few individuals underwent its TCR sequencing and HLA analysis.

Comment on this clonotype: Its antigen is as yet unknown.

The authors sequenced TCR beta from blood CD8+ and CD4+ T cells. Control patients had untreated stable or active relapsing-remitting multiple sclerosis by revised McDonald criteria. Trimming took 1 base from V and 2 from J; bases not matched to a gene: 4. CDR1 SEHNR and CDR2 FQNEAQ come from the germline V gene (reference sequence). This CDR3 has 16 residues. Reverse transcription used about 0.45 to 1 ug RNA and random hexamers. An immunoSEQ multiplex PCR amplified TCR beta CDR3 over 54 Vbeta and 13 Jbeta. Each CDR3 protein gets one entry after TCRdb re-called the immunoSEQ multiplex PCR reads with MiXCR. The repertoire holds some 110,000 distinct CDR3 sequences, with roughly 93% as singletons.

V is TRBV7-9 and J is TRBJ2-5; the match to TRBD2 covers 10 bases. The sample was CD8+ T cells from PBMCs. This TCR derives from a human donor with multiple sclerosis. Here the CDR3 DNA reads TGTGCCAGCAGCTTAGAGGCACTAGCGGGGCAAGAGACCCAGTACTTC. Amino acid sequence: CASSLEALAGQETQYF. Filled out from reference TRBV7-9 and TRBJ2-5, the complete variable domain reads DTGVSQNPRHKITKRGQNVTFRCDPISEHNRLYWYRQTLGQGPEFLTYFQNEAQLEKSRLLSDRFSAERPKGSFSTLEIQRTEQGDSAMYLCASSLEALAGQETQYFGPGTRLLVL.